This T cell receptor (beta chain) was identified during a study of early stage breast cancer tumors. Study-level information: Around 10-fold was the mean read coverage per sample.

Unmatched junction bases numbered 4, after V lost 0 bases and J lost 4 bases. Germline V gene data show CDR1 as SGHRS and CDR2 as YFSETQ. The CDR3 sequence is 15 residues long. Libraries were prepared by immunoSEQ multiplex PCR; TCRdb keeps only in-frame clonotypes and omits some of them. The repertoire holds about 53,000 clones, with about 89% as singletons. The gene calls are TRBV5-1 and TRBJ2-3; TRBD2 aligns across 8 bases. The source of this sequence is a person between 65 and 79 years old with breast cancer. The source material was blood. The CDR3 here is CASSLEGRGADTQYF. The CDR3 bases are TGCGCCAGCAGCTTGGAAGGGCGGGGGGCAGATACGCAGTATTTT.